This is a list of T cell receptor beta chains from one sample in a study of T cells in Graves' hyperthyroidism and ophthalmopathy. TCRdb analysed the multiplex PCR reads with MiXCR anew, one entry per CDR3 protein. The data hold hundreds of thousands of distinct CDR3 sequences, with over 15% observed a single time. Sequencing was carried out using blood. All receptors come from a woman aged 45-59 years with Graves' hyperthyroidism that later progressed to Graves' ophthalmopathy. CDR3s include the opening cysteine and the closing phenylalanine or tryptophan. The order of the fields is clone size, J gene, D gene, V gene, CDR3 protein, CDR3 DNA. A D gene is named only where the DNA matches it firmly. Size is stated for part of the rows, as once, few or many counts, or as a class when the clone is expanded.

many TRBJ2-3 TRBD1 TRBV20-1 CSARPTGWTDTQYF TGCAGTGCTAGGCCGACAGGGTGGACAGATACGCAGTATTTT
many TRBJ1-1 - TRBV3-1 CASSQGQANTEAFF TGTGCCAGCAGCCAAGGACAGGCGAACACTGAAGCTTTCTTT
many TRBJ2-3 TRBD2 TRBV5-1 CASSAERGPISTDTQYF TGCGCCAGCAGCGCGGAGCGGGGGCCGATTAGCACAGATACGCAGTATTTT
- TRBJ1-3 - TRBV15 CATSRDRGQGNTIYF TGTGCCACCAGCAGAGATCGGGGGCAAGGAAACACCATATATTTT
many TRBJ1-2 TRBD1 TRBV20-1 CSAIPGTGVDYGYTF TGCAGTGCTATCCCGGGGACAGGGGTCGACTATGGCTACACCTTC
few TRBJ2-5 - TRBV15 CATRGIGETQYF TGTGCCACCCGAGGGATCGGGGAGACCCAGTACTTC
few TRBJ2-3 - TRBV6-5 CASSYSRTLSTDTQYF TGTGCCAGCAGTTACAGTAGGACTCTTAGCACAGATACGCAGTATTTT
few TRBJ2-2 - TRBV7-9 CASKGGTANTGELFF TGTGCCAGCAAGGGAGGGACAGCGAACACCGGGGAGCTGTTTTTT
many TRBJ2-5 TRBD1 TRBV5-6 CANATGDQETQYF TGTGCCAACGCGACAGGGGACCAAGAGACCCAGTACTTC
- TRBJ2-2 TRBD2 TRBV15 CATSRAGGGELFF TGTGCCACCAGCAGAGCGGGAGGCGGGGAGCTGTTTTTT
many TRBJ2-1 - TRBV2 CASGQTYNEQFF TGTGCCAGCGGCCAGACCTACAATGAGCAGTTCTTC
few TRBJ2-5 TRBD1 TRBV6-1 CASSSGTGDSTQYF TGTGCCAGCAGTTCCGGGACAGGGGATTCGACCCAGTACTTC
many TRBJ2-3 - TRBV27 CASRLSPLFADTQYF TGTGCCAGCAGGTTATCCCCCTTATTTGCAGATACGCAGTATTTT
- TRBJ2-4 - TRBV3-1 CASSQLSIQYF TGTGCCAGCAGCCAACTGTCGATTCAGTACTTC
many TRBJ2-3 - TRBV12-3/TRBV12-4 CASSFATGASTDTQYF TGTGCCAGCAGTTTCGCGACAGGTGCTAGCACAGATACGCAGTATTTT
many TRBJ2-1 TRBD1 TRBV12-3/TRBV12-4 CASSFLTGVGGNEQFF TGTGCCAGCAGTTTCTTAACAGGGGTTGGGGGCAATGAGCAGTTCTTC
- TRBJ2-7 TRBD2 TRBV6-1 CASSEAALAGSYEQYF TGTGCCAGCAGTGAAGCTGCACTAGCGGGGAGTTACGAGCAGTACTTC
many TRBJ2-7 TRBD1 TRBV20-1 CSASPFARGQGSGSYEQYF TGCAGTGCTAGCCCGTTCGCTAGGGGACAGGGGAGCGGATCCTACGAGCAGTACTTC
- TRBJ1-4 TRBD1 TRBV6-6 CASSYARGRATNEKLFF TGTGCCAGCAGTTACGCCAGGGGGAGAGCAACTAATGAAAAACTGTTTTTT
few TRBJ1-6 - TRBV5-4 CASSSGRGLNSPLHF TGTGCCAGCAGCTCCGGGCGGGGCTTAAATTCACCCCTCCACTTT
- TRBJ2-7 TRBD1 TRBV29-1 CSVEEGTGDSYEQYF TGCAGCGTTGAAGAGGGGACAGGGGATTCCTACGAGCAGTACTTC
many TRBJ2-2 - TRBV20-1 CSASRQGGTGELFF TGCAGTGCTAGCAGGCAGGGAGGCACCGGGGAGCTGTTTTTT
- TRBJ2-1 TRBD2 TRBV7-9 CASSLGAGLAGDNEQFF TGTGCCAGCAGCTTAGGCGCCGGACTAGCGGGGGACAATGAGCAGTTCTTC
- TRBJ1-5 TRBD1 TRBV7-8 CASSLDRGPQPQHF TGTGCCAGCAGCTTAGACAGGGGCCCTCAGCCCCAGCATTTT
- TRBJ2-2 TRBD1 TRBV25-1 CASSELYRGDTGELFF TGTGCCAGCAGTGAATTATACAGGGGAGACACCGGGGAGCTGTTTTTT
few TRBJ1-1 - TRBV9 CASRPGNVPTEAFF TGTGCCAGCAGGCCAGGGAATGTACCCACTGAAGCTTTCTTT
few TRBJ1-2 - TRBV29-1 CSVAQRQGHGYTF TGCAGCGTTGCCCAACGCCAGGGCCATGGCTACACCTTC
many TRBJ2-7 TRBD1 TRBV20-1 CSATGTGPFYEQYF TGCAGTGCAACCGGGACAGGACCGTTCTACGAGCAGTACTTC
many TRBJ1-1 TRBD1 TRBV18 CATYSGTGPTEAFF TGTGCCACCTATTCGGGGACAGGGCCCACTGAAGCTTTCTTT
- TRBJ1-1 - TRBV7-9 CASSLVAGAGNTEAFF TGTGCCAGCAGCTTAGTGGCAGGGGCGGGAAACACTGAAGCTTTCTTT
- TRBJ1-1 - TRBV19 CASSPSLTGMNTEAFF TGTGCCAGTAGTCCCTCCCTGACAGGAATGAACACTGAAGCTTTCTTT
few TRBJ1-4 - TRBV20-1 CSALSREKLFF TGCAGTGCCCTCAGCCGAGAAAAACTGTTTTTT
- TRBJ1-5 TRBD1 TRBV7-8 CASSSTGTGITQPQHF TGTGCCAGCAGCTCTACCGGGACAGGGATAACTCAGCCCCAGCATTTT
- TRBJ2-2 - TRBV10-3 CAISAGDKNTGELFF TGTGCCATCAGTGCGGGGGACAAGAACACCGGGGAGCTGTTTTTT
many TRBJ1-1 - TRBV3-1 CASSTPEMNTEAFF TGTGCCAGCAGCACGCCGGAAATGAACACTGAAGCTTTCTTT
many TRBJ2-4 TRBD2 TRBV7-8 CASSPSLSGGTGSKNIQYF TGTGCCAGCAGCCCGAGCCTATCGGGAGGAACGGGTTCCAAAAACATTCAGTACTTC
few TRBJ2-2 - TRBV6-2/TRBV6-3 CASTLRQSPGELFF TGTGCCAGCACCCTGCGACAGAGCCCCGGGGAGCTGTTTTTT
many TRBJ2-5 - TRBV10-3 CAISDRQETQYF TGTGCCATCAGTGACAGGCAAGAGACCCAGTACTTC
- TRBJ1-1 - TRBV10-3 CAIMVTRTSRTEAFF TGTGCCATCATGGTCACGAGGACCTCCCGCACTGAAGCTTTCTTT
many TRBJ2-1 TRBD1 TRBV5-1 CASSLAGTGNEQFF TGCGCCAGCAGCTTGGCCGGGACAGGGAATGAGCAGTTCTTC
- TRBJ1-5 - TRBV12-3/TRBV12-4 CASSLQGEQPQHF TGTGCCAGCAGCTTACAGGGAGAGCAGCCCCAGCATTTT
many TRBJ1-1 TRBD1 TRBV18 CASSPSGTGNTEAFF TGTGCCAGCTCACCATCCGGGACAGGGAACACTGAAGCTTTCTTT
- TRBJ2-7 - TRBV7-6 CASSSKGYEQYF TGTGCCAGCAGCTCCAAGGGGTACGAGCAGTACTTC
few TRBJ1-4 TRBD1 TRBV10-3 CAISGATRTGVKKLFF TGTGCCATCAGTGGGGCCACCAGGACAGGGGTTAAAAAACTGTTTTTT
- TRBJ2-7 TRBD1 TRBV28 CASSLLGTGVSYEQYF TGTGCCAGCAGTTTATTAGGGACAGGGGTTTCCTACGAGCAGTACTTC